What follows describes a single T cell receptor beta chain. The antigen remains undetermined. This CDR3 is 15 amino acids long. The ends were cut back, 0 bases at V and 0 bases at J, with 7 bases in the middle. The germline V gene encodes CDR1 SGDLS and CDR2 YYNGEE. This specimen belongs to a study of OX40 agonist ivuxolimab in advanced cancers. Turning to the study itself: The dose of intravenous ivuxolimab that patients received every 2 weeks ranged from 0.01 to 10 mg/kg. Study-wide points: The work left the antigen specificity of expanded peripheral T cells undetermined.

The assay was immunoSEQ multiplex PCR, and TCRdb's table has in-frame clones only and misses some. The sample has roughly 80,000 clones; approximately 93% are singletons. The sequencing here drew on CD4+ or CD8+ T cells sorted from blood, taken in a trial of the OX40 agonist ivuxolimab. This clonotype was sampled from an adult with an advanced solid tumor such as melanoma, head and neck, liver or kidney cancer. The chain links TRBV9 to TRBJ1-5; D unclear. The CDR3 is CASSVGTHSNQPQHF. In DNA, the CDR3 is TGTGCCAGCAGCGTAGGCACCCATAGCAATCAGCCCCAGCATTTT.